The T cell receptor beta chain under discussion was sequenced for a study of blood T cells in healthy people across ages. Study details: About one barcoded beta molecule per two T cells was the capture yield of template switching. General study results and limits: Per-million-T-cell TCR beta diversity fell roughly linearly with age.

Together with a sample-barcoded 5' primer, a J-beta primer mix was included in a second PCR lasting about 6 to 11 cycles. Each cDNA molecule was tagged by a template-switch adaptor with 12 random nucleotides. A single record per CDR3 protein comes from TCRdb applying MiXCR to the 5' RACE reads. This sample has 630,000 or so distinct CDR3 sequences, with approximately 30% found just once. Only a few counts were recorded for this clonotype. Its target is unknown. V lost 6 bases to trimming and J lost 3 bases, with 8 bases between them. CDR1 is SEHNR and CDR2 is FQNEAQ in the germline V gene (reference sequence). This CDR3 has 12 amino acids.

The sequence was collected from a woman older than 75 in good health. This chain links TRBV7-9 with TRBJ1-1; D remains ambiguous. Sequencing input: blood. The CDR3 protein is CASRPTDTEAFF. CDR3 coding DNA: TGTGCCAGCAGACCCACTGACACTGAAGCTTTCTTT.